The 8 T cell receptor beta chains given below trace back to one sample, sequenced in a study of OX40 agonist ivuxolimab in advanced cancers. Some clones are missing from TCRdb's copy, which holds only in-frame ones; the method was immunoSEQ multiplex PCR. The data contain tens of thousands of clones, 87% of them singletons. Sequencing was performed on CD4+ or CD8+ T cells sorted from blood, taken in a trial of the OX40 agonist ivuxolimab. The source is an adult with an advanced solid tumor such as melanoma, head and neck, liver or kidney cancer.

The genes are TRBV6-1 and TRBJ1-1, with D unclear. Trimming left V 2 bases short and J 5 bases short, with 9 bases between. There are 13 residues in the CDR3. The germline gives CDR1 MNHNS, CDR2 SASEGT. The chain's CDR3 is CASSEIGVTEAFF. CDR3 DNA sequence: TGTGCCAGCAGTGAAATTGGAGTAACTGAAGCTTTCTTT.

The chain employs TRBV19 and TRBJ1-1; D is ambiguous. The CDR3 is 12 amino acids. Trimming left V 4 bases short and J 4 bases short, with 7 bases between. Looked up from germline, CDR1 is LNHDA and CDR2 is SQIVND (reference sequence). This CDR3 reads CASSTGVTEAFF. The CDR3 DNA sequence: TGTGCCAGTAGTACTGGGGTCACTGAAGCTTTCTTT. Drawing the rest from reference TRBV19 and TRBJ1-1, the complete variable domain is DGGITQSPKYLFRKEGQNVTLSCEQNLNHDAMYWYRQDPGQGLRLIYYSQIVNDFQKGDIAEGYSVSREKKESFPLTVTSAQKNPTAFYLCASSTGVTEAFFGQGTRLTVV.

DNA for the CDR3: TGCGCCAGCAGCCAAACCATCCGGGAAAAACTGTTTTTT. Translation: CASSQTIREKLFF. The J gene is TRBJ1-4, the V gene TRBV4-1; D gene unclear. V was pared by 2 bases and J by 8 bases, with 9 bases between. Per germline, CDR1 MGHRA and CDR2 YSYEKL. The CDR3 contains 13 residues.

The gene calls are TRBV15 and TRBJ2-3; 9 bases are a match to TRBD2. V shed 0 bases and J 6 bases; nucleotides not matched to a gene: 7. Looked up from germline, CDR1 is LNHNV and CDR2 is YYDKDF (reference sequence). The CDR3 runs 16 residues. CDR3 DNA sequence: TGTGCCACCAGCAGAGAGGCTAGCGGGATCTGGGATACGCAGTATTTT. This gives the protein CATSREASGIWDTQYF.

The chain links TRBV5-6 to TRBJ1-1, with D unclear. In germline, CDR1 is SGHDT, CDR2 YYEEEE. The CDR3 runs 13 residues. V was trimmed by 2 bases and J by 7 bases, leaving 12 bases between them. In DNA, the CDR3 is TGTGCCAGCAGCTTTTTTCCTGGTGGTGAAGCTTTCTTT. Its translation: CASSFFPGGEAFF.

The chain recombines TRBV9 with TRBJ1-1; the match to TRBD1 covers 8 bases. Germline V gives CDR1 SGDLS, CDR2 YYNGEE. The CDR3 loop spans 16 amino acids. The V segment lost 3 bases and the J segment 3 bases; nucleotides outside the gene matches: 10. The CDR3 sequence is CASSGDPDRGDTEAFF. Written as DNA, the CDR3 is TGTGCCAGCAGCGGAGACCCCGACAGGGGAGACACTGAAGCTTTCTTT.

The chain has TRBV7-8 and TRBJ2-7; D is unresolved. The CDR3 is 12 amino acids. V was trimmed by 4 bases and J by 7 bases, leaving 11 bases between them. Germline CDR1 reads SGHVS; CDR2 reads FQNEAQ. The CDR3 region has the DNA TGTGCCAGCAGCTCCCCGGGTCCGGAGCAGTACTTC. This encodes CASSSPGPEQYF.

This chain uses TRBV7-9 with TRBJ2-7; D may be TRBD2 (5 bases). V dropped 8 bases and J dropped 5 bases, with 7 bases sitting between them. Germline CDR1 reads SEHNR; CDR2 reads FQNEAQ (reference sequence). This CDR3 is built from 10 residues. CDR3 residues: CASEGDEQYF. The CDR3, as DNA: TGTGCCAGCGAGGGAGACGAGCAGTACTTC.